The next 21 T cell receptor beta chains were all read from a single sample in a study of control samples from healthy donors and cancer patients. This table comes from immunoSEQ multiplex PCR, and its TCRdb copy is limited to in-frame clones, with some not included. The data contain tens of thousands of clones, around 87% of them singletons. The source material was blood. These receptors all stem from a man over 45 in good health.

The V gene is TRBV7-2, the J gene TRBJ2-3, with TRBD2 identical over 10 bases. CDR3 length: 15 amino acids. V was clipped by 5 bases and J by 3 bases; unmatched bases: 5. The germline gives CDR1 SGHTA, CDR2 FQGNSA. This CDR3 is CASSPLAGFTDTQYF. The CDR3 DNA is TGTGCCAGCAGCCCACTAGCGGGGTTTACAGATACGCAGTATTTT.

In DNA, the CDR3 is TGTGCCAGCGGCCTAAGCAGATCAGATACGCAGTATTTT. Its protein product is CASGLSRSDTQYF. The chain couples TRBV7-3 to TRBJ2-3; D ambiguous. The CDR3 has 13 residues. Trimming removed 8 bases at V and 4 bases at J, with 13 bases between. Germline loops: CDR1 SGHTA, CDR2 FQGTGA.

The V and J genes are TRBV2 and TRBJ1-1, with D hard to call. V was shortened by 10 bases and J by 1 base, with 7 bases between the two germline ends. This CDR3 is 11 amino acids long. Germline assignment: CDR1 SNHLY and CDR2 FYNNEI. CDR3 protein: CAIRQNTEAFF. In DNA form, the CDR3 reads TGTGCCATAAGACAGAACACTGAAGCTTTCTTT.

This chain uses TRBV5-6 with TRBJ2-3; a weak D match, TRBD2 (6 bases). V was trimmed by 4 bases and J by 6 bases, leaving 15 bases between them. The length of the CDR3 is 14 residues. Germline V lookup: CDR1 SGHDT, CDR2 YYEEEE. CDR3 residues: CASSRSSVQDTQYF. CDR3 DNA sequence: TGTGCCAGCAGCCGATCTAGCGTTCAGGATACGCAGTATTTT.

The rearrangement uses TRBV7-2 and TRBJ1-1; a possible D gene is TRBD1 (6 bases). V lost 7 bases to trimming and J lost 0 bases, with 12 bases between them. The CDR3 has 14 amino acids. The V gene's germline CDR1 is SGHTA and CDR2 FQGNSA. The CDR3 is CASTLQGLNTEAFF. The DNA of the CDR3 is TGTGCCAGCACCCTACAGGGATTGAACACTGAAGCTTTCTTT.

This chain joins TRBV24-1 and TRBJ1-1, with D possibly matching TRBD1 (5 bases). Per the germline V gene, CDR1 is KGHDR and CDR2 is SFDVKD. The CDR3 loop spans 16 amino acids. Trimming took off 1 base at V and 1 base at J, with 12 bases between the two ends. The DNA of the CDR3 is TGTGCCACCAGTGATTTTGAAGGGGCCGGGAACACTGAAGCTTTCTTT. Translated: CATSDFEGAGNTEAFF.

This chain connects TRBV5-6 to TRBJ1-1; the D gene is possibly TRBD1 (6 bases). Per germline, CDR1 SGHDT and CDR2 YYEEEE. V was shortened by 4 bases and J by 7 bases, with 11 bases between the two germline ends. The CDR3 loop spans 12 amino acids. CDR3 sequence reads: CASSPGTLEAFF. DNA of the CDR3: TGTGCCAGCAGCCCGGGGACACTTGAAGCTTTCTTT.

This chain links TRBV11-3 with TRBJ1-4; TRBD1 agrees at 7 bases. The CDR3 covers 16 residues. Germline CDR1 reads SGHNT; CDR2 reads YENEEA. With 2 bases clipped from V and 0 bases from J, the junction kept 3 bases outside the gene matches. In nucleotides, the CDR3 is TGTGCCAGCAGCTTATTAGGGGGCGCAACTAATGAAAAACTGTTTTTT. It codes for CASSLLGGATNEKLFF.

The rearrangement uses TRBV18 and TRBJ2-2, with 9 bases fitting TRBD2. The length of the CDR3 is 16 residues. V gave up 2 bases and J gave up 5 bases; unmatched junction bases: 6. Germline V gives CDR1 KGHSH, CDR2 LQKENI. The CDR3 is CASSPISGRETGELFF. DNA for the CDR3: TGTGCCAGCTCACCAATTAGCGGGAGAGAGACCGGGGAGCTGTTTTTT.

The V gene is TRBV5-1, the J gene TRBJ1-1; unclear D gene. The CDR3 is 13 residues long. Trimming took off 1 base at V and 5 bases at J, with 9 bases between the two ends. Germline CDR1 reads SGHRS; CDR2 reads YFSETQ. The CDR3 reads CASSLQEGTEAFF. CDR3 nucleotide sequence: TGCGCCAGCAGCTTGCAGGAAGGAACTGAAGCTTTCTTT.

This chain joins TRBV18 and TRBJ2-5, with 11 bases fitting TRBD1. The V gene end was trimmed by 3 bases and the J gene end by 3 bases; junction bases not matched to a gene: 3. The CDR3 runs 15 residues. Per germline, CDR1 KGHSH and CDR2 LQKENI. In DNA form, the CDR3 reads TGTGCCAGCTCACCCGGGGACAGGGGGGAAGAGACCCAGTACTTC. The encoded protein is CASSPGDRGEETQYF.

Concerning this clone: One junction end disagrees with the germline gene, perhaps due to a read error. This chain links TRBV11-2 with TRBJ2-1; D not certain. CDR3 size: 12 residues. Germline V gene data show CDR1 as SGHAT and CDR2 as FQNNGV. Written as DNA, the CDR3 is TGTGCCAGCAGCTTAGTGGTAGGGCAGTTCGTCTTC. It translates to CASSLVVGQFVF.

The chain uses TRBV13 and TRBJ2-1; D is ambiguous. The CDR3 covers 13 residues. In germline, CDR1 is PRHDT, CDR2 FYEKMQ (reference sequence). The V end was cut by 1 base, the J end by 6 bases, with 7 bases between. CDR3 DNA: TGTGCCAGCAGCTTAGACGGCAGCAATGAGCAGTTCTTC. It yields the protein CASSLDGSNEQFF.

The chain combines TRBV2 with TRBJ1-3, with unresolved D. The germline gives CDR1 SNHLY, CDR2 FYNNEI. The V end lost 2 bases, the J end lost 0 bases, and 5 bases lay between the germline ends. There are 14 residues in the CDR3. The CDR3 region is CASSEHGSGNTIYF. The CDR3 bases are TGTGCCAGCAGTGAACACGGCTCTGGAAACACCATATATTTT.

The V gene is TRBV5-1, the J gene TRBJ2-1; the match to TRBD1 covers 7 bases. V dropped 0 bases and J dropped 3; count of bases not matched to a gene: 3. Germline V gene sequence: CDR1 SGHRS, CDR2 YFSETQ. The CDR3 extends over 15 amino acids. The CDR3 bases are TGCGCCAGCAGCTTGGAGGGACAGAACTACAATGAGCAGTTCTTC. Protein sequence: CASSLEGQNYNEQFF.

The chain links TRBV5-8 to TRBJ2-2, with D perhaps assigned TRBD1 or TRBD2 (5 bases each). Trimming left V 4 bases short and J 4 bases short, with 14 bases between. The CDR3 totals 15 residues. Germline-derived CDR1 and CDR2 are SGHTS and YDEGEE. Here the CDR3 DNA reads TGTGCCAGCAGCCCGGGGCAGATCGGCACCGGGGAGCTGTTTTTT. It codes for CASSPGQIGTGELFF.

The CDR3 nucleotides read TGTGCCAGCAGTGTAGACCGGGATAACTTCTCCCCCCTCCACTTT. It specifies CASSVDRDNFSPLHF. V is TRBV27 and J is TRBJ1-6, with no clear D. Germline loops: CDR1 MNHEY, CDR2 SMNVEV (reference sequence). The V end was cut by 5 bases, the J end by 13 bases, with 21 bases between. This CDR3 has 15 residues.

The chain links TRBV25-1 to TRBJ2-5; the D is unclear. The V gene's germline CDR1 is MGHDK and CDR2 SYGVNS. This CDR3 has 13 residues. V dropped 6 bases and J dropped 2 bases, with 10 bases sitting between them. The chain's CDR3 is CASSLGYQETQYF. The CDR3, as DNA: TGTGCCAGCAGCCTCGGATATCAAGAGACCCAGTACTTC.

As DNA, the CDR3 is TGTGCCAGCAGCCGCTTTTCAGGAGCTTATCTTAATGAAAAACTGTTTTTT. It encodes CASSRFSGAYLNEKLFF. This chain connects TRBV5-6 to TRBJ1-4, with D unclear. Germline CDR1 is SGHDT and CDR2 is YYEEEE. With 4 bases removed from V and 4 bases from J, the gap between germline ends came to 20 bases. This CDR3 contains 17 residues. The full variable domain, its missing parts supplied by reference TRBV5-6 and TRBJ1-4, is DAGVTQSPTHLIKTRGQQVTLRCSPKSGHDTVSWYQQALGQGPQFIFQYYEEEERQRGNFPDRFSGHQFPNYSSELNVNALLLGDSALYLCASSRFSGAYLNEKLFFGSGTQLSVL.

The V call is TRBV4-1, the J call TRBJ2-3; possibly TRBD2 for D (6 bases). V was shortened by 0 bases and J by 8 bases, with 18 bases between the two germline ends. CDR3 length: 16 residues. The V gene's germline CDR1 is MGHRA and CDR2 YSYEKL. CDR3 protein: CASSQEIGGPGITQYF. The CDR3 nucleotides read TGCGCCAGCAGCCAAGAAATCGGAGGGCCCGGGATTACGCAGTATTTT.

This chain uses TRBV5-1 with TRBJ1-6; D gene ambiguous. Deletions cut 6 bases from V and 6 bases from J, with 10 bases between. The CDR3 is 13 amino acids. CDR1 and CDR2 (germline): SGHRS, YFSETQ. CDR3 amino acids: CASTLAFNSPLHF. The CDR3 nucleotides read TGCGCCAGCACCCTGGCGTTTAATTCACCCCTCCACTTT.